Listed here are 17 T cell receptor beta chains from one sample, sequenced in a study of human T cells and chemical hapten exposure. TCRdb fed the RACE reads into MiXCR, producing one record per CDR3 protein. The sample yields around 110,000 distinct CDR3 sequences, about 12% seen once. Time point: patch test 1, 2 weeks after DPC sensitization. The sample's treatment: therapeutic diphenylcyclopropenone sensitization with weekly scalp DPC. The source was whole blood, collected in connection with sensitization to the hapten diphenylcyclopropenone (DPC). Receptors were obtained from a woman between 50 and 59 years old with alopecia areata. Some clones in this sample may be carry-over from other donors' samples.

The chain uses TRBV5-1 and TRBJ2-3; tentatively, D is TRBD2 (6 bases). The V and J ends lost 0 bases and 4 bases respectively, with 9 bases between them. From germline, CDR1 is SGHRS and CDR2 YFSETQ. The CDR3 runs 14 residues. The CDR3 DNA is TGCGCCAGCAGCTTGGGGAGGGCAGCAGATACGCAGTATTTT. Its translation is CASSLGRAADTQYF.

This clonotype occurred many times. The chain recombines TRBV24-1 with TRBJ2-3; 14 bases align to TRBD2. The germline V gene has CDR1 KGHDR and CDR2 SFDVKD. The CDR3 runs to 16 residues. Trimming removed 3 bases from V and 5 bases from J; junction bases left unmatched: 3. Here the CDR3 DNA reads TGTGCCACCAGTGATCTAGGGACTAGCGGGAGAGATACGCAGTATTTT. Its translation: CATSDLGTSGRDTQYF.

Many counts were recorded for this clonotype. The rearrangement uses TRBV6-5 and TRBJ2-7; D gene ambiguous. The CDR3 has 14 amino acids. Germline V gene data show CDR1 as MNHEY and CDR2 as SVGAGI. Trimming stripped 5 bases from V and 12 bases from J, with 23 bases between. The DNA of the CDR3 is TGTGCCAGCAGTCACCCTCGAGTCGTCGATTGGGGGTACTTC. It translates to CASSHPRVVDWGYF.

At least ten counts were recorded for this clonotype. V and J are TRBV4-1 and TRBJ1-5; 7 bases map to TRBD1. The CDR3 runs to 16 residues. CDR1 and CDR2 (germline): MGHRA, YSYEKL. V dropped 4 bases and J dropped 6; count of bases not matched to a gene: 12. The CDR3: CASSPGPDRDGQPQHF. The CDR3 DNA reads TGCGCCAGCAGCCCCGGCCCCGACAGGGATGGTCAGCCCCAGCATTTT.

V usage is TRBV5-1 and J usage is TRBJ1-1; D perhaps matches TRBD1 (5 bases). Germline assignment: CDR1 SGHRS and CDR2 YFSETQ. The V gene lost 0 bases and the J gene lost 4 bases, with 10 bases spanning the gap. The CDR3 consists of 14 residues. The CDR3 protein is CASSLDGAGTEAFF. The CDR3 DNA is TGCGCCAGCAGCTTGGACGGGGCCGGCACTGAAGCTTTCTTT.

This clonotype was recorded many times. This chain joins TRBV4-1 and TRBJ2-5, with 15 nucleotides matching TRBD2. The CDR3 is made up of 17 amino acids. J lost 2 bases, V lost 5 bases, and 6 bases had no gene match. Germline assignment: CDR1 MGHRA and CDR2 YSYEKL. CDR3 amino acids: CASSSFGLAGGQETQYF. The CDR3 DNA reads TGCGCCAGCAGCTCCTTCGGACTAGCGGGAGGGCAAGAGACCCAGTACTTC.

In its sample, this clonotype was seen many times. This chain joins TRBV28 and TRBJ2-3, with D perhaps being TRBD1 or TRBD2 (5 bases each). This CDR3 region has 15 residues. V was shortened by 8 bases and J by 5 bases, with 20 bases between the two germline ends. Germline V gene sequence: CDR1 MDHEN, CDR2 SYDVKM. CDR3 sequence: CASSPPARGLDTQYF. The CDR3 DNA reads TGTGCCAGCTCCCCGCCGGCTCGGGGCCTAGATACGCAGTATTTT. The full variable domain, completed using reference TRBV28 and TRBJ2-3, is DVKVTQSSRYLVKRTGEKVFLECVQDMDHENMFWYRQDPGLGLRLIYFSYDVKMKEKGDIPEGYSVSREKKERFSLILESASTNQTSMYLCASSPPARGLDTQYFGPGTRLTVL.

This clonotype was counted ten times or more. The chain recombines TRBV29-1 with TRBJ2-6; 7 nucleotides line up with TRBD1. CDR1 and CDR2 (germline): SQVTM, ANQGSEA. The CDR3 spans 14 residues. Trimming at V came to 6 bases and at J to 2 bases, leaving 4 bases not matched to a gene. CDR3 bases: TGCAGCGTGGGTACAGGGGCTGGGGCCAACGTCCTGACTTTC. Its protein product is CSVGTGAGANVLTF.

This clonotype came up a few times. The chain couples TRBV12-3 or TRBV12-4 to TRBJ1-2; 10 bases are a match to TRBD1. With 3 bases clipped from V and 4 bases from J, the junction kept 8 bases outside the gene matches. This CDR3 is built from 16 residues. DNA for the CDR3: TGTGCCAGCAGTTTGACCGGGACAGGGGAGGGCTATGGCTACACCTTC. Residues: CASSLTGTGEGYGYTF.

The rearrangement uses TRBV6-5 and TRBJ1-3; D gene uncertain. This CDR3 is 13 amino acids long. The germline gives CDR1 MNHEY, CDR2 SVGAGI. V lost 0 bases, J lost 2 bases, and 2 bases lay in between. Here the CDR3 reads CASSYSPGNTIYF. CDR3 bases: TGTGCCAGCAGTTACTCCCCTGGAAACACCATATATTTT.

Many counts were recorded for this clonotype. V is TRBV4-3 and J is TRBJ2-6; 7 positions agree with TRBD1. Per the germline V gene, CDR1 is LGHNA and CDR2 is YSLEER. The CDR3 covers 17 residues. V trimming: 0 bases; J trimming: 1 base; junction bases outside the gene matches: 3. The CDR3 DNA follows: TGCGCCAGCAGCCAAGATGGGACAGCTTCTGGGGCCAACGTCCTGACTTTC. Translating gives CASSQDGTASGANVLTF.

This clonotype was seen ten or more times. The CDR3 here is CASSLGGRQPQHF. The CDR3 DNA is TGTGCCAGCAGCTTAGGAGGGCGACAGCCCCAGCATTTT. The J gene is TRBJ1-5, the V gene TRBV7-9; unclear D gene. The CDR3 sequence is 13 residues long. V was trimmed by 1 base and J by 7 bases, leaving 8 bases between them. Germline CDR1 reads SEHNR; CDR2 reads FQNEAQ (reference sequence).

This clonotype has ten or more counts. V is TRBV6-2 or TRBV6-3 and J is TRBJ2-1; 7 bases are shared with TRBD2. Germline loops: CDR1 MNHEY, CDR2 SVGEGT. This CDR3 region has 14 residues. The junction had 12 bases not matched to a gene; V was cut back by 8 bases and J by 8 bases. The CDR3 is CASGRLAGGHEQFF. The CDR3 DNA sequence: TGTGCCAGCGGTAGACTAGCAGGAGGGCATGAGCAGTTCTTC.

This clonotype occurred a few times. The rearrangement uses TRBV27 and TRBJ2-7; perhaps TRBD2 as D (5 bases). CDR3 size: 16 residues. Germline CDR1 MNHEY, CDR2 SMNVEV (reference sequence). The V gene lost 6 bases and the J gene lost 2 bases, with 20 bases spanning the gap. The DNA of the CDR3 is TGTGCCAGCAGACTGATCGGAGGAATCGACCCCTACGAGCAGTACTTC. Its protein product is CASRLIGGIDPYEQYF.

This clonotype was recorded many times. V gene TRBV28 combines with J gene TRBJ2-5; D possibly corresponds to TRBD1 (6 bases). The CDR3 runs 18 residues. Looked up from germline, CDR1 is MDHEN and CDR2 is SYDVKM. V was clipped by 1 base and J by 4 bases, with 22 bases between them. The CDR3 loop is CASSLSQGIGSVAETQYF. DNA for the CDR3: TGTGCCAGCAGTTTATCCCAGGGGATTGGGTCAGTGGCAGAGACCCAGTACTTC.

This clonotype was seen many times. The J gene is TRBJ2-3, the V gene TRBV6-6; 8 nucleotides match TRBD1. The CDR3 length is 16 residues. Losses at the gene ends were 7 bases for V and 1 base for J; bases not matched to a gene: 10. CDR1 is MNHNY, CDR2 SVGAGI, per germline (reference sequence). The CDR3 is CASIDRGESGTDTQYF. CDR3 in DNA: TGTGCCAGCATCGACAGGGGAGAGAGTGGCACAGATACGCAGTATTTT.

The chain couples TRBV18 to TRBJ1-5, with TRBD1 identical over 8 bases. The V and J ends lost 3 bases and 3 bases, in that order; junction bases with no gene match: 4. Germline V gene data show CDR1 as KGHSH and CDR2 as LQKENI. The CDR3 has 15 residues. DNA for the CDR3: TGTGCCAGCTCACCCAGACAGGGGCCCAATCAGCCCCAGCATTTT. Amino acid sequence: CASSPRQGPNQPQHF. The full variable domain, its missing parts supplied by reference TRBV18 and TRBJ1-5, is NAGVMQNPRHLVRRRGQEARLRCSPMKGHSHVYWYRQLPEEGLKFMVYLQKENIIDESGMPKERFSAEFPKEGPSILRIQQVVRGDSAAYFCASSPRQGPNQPQHFGDGTRLSIL.